This T cell receptor beta chain comes out of a study of T cell responses to AZD1222 COVID-19 vaccine. The CDR3 runs to 15 residues. CDR1 is SGHVS, CDR2 FNYEAQ, per germline. The V gene end was trimmed by 5 bases and the J gene end by 4 bases; junction bases not matched to a gene: 3. The table lists this clone with a few counts. Sequenced by immunoSEQ multiplex PCR; TCRdb stores in-frame clones only, minus some. Of around 110,000 clones listed, about 92% are singletons. The sample in question was peripheral blood, obtained 28 days after the second AZD1222 dose. The sequence was collected from an adult who received the AZD1222 COVID-19 vaccine. The chain joins TRBV7-6 to TRBJ2-6; TRBD1 matches 9 bases. The CDR3 DNA sequence: TGTGCCAGCAGCCAACAGGGGGCAGGGGCCAACGTCCTGACTTTC. This codes for CASSQQGAGANVLTF.